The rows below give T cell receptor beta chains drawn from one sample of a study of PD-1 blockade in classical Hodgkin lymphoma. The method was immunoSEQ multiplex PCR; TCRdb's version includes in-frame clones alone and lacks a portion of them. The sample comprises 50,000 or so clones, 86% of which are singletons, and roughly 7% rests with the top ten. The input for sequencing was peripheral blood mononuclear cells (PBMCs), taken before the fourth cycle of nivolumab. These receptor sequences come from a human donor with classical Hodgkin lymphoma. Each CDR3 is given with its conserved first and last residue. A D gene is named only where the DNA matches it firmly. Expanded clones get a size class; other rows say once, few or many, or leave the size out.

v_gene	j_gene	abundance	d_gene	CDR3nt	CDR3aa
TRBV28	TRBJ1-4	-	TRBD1	TGTGCCAGCAGTTTCATTGGAGGGGGACAGGCTAATGAAAAACTGTTTTTT	CASSFIGGGQANEKLFF
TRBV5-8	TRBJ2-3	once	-	TGTGCCAGCAGCTTGGGGGTTTCGGGGCTTGGCACAGATACGCAGTATTTT	CASSLGVSGLGTDTQYF
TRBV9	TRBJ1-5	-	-	TGTGCCAGCCGATCGCGGGGGGCTGGCAATCAGCCCCAGCATTTT	CASRSRGAGNQPQHF
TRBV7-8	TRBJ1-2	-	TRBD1	TGTGCCAGCAGCCCACAGGGGAGCTATGGCTACACCTTC	CASSPQGSYGYTF
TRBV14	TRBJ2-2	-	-	TGTGCCAGCAGCCAAGGTTTTTCCGGGGAGCTGTTTTTT	CASSQGFSGELFF
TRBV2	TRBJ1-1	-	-	TGTGCCAGTACGGGCAGGGGACCGGGGGAAGCTTTCTTT	CASTGRGPGEAFF
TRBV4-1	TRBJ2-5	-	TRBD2	TGCGCCAGCAGCCAAGAAAGGCTAGCGGGAGACACATCCCAAGAGACCCAGTACTTC	CASSQERLAGDTSQETQYF
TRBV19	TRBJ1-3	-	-	TGTGCCAGTAGTATTATACCGGGTAGCTCTGGAAACACCATATATTTT	CASSIIPGSSGNTIYF
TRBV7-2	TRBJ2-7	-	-	TGTGCCAGCAGCTTAGAGCCTAGGACCTACGAGCAGTACTTC	CASSLEPRTYEQYF
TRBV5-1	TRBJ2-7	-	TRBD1	TGCGCCAGCAGCTTCGGACAGGCGCTCTACGAGCAGTACTTC	CASSFGQALYEQYF
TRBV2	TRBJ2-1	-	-	TGTGCCAGCAGCGCAGAATCCTACAATGAGCAGTTCTTC	CASSAESYNEQFF
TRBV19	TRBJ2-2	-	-	TGTGCCAGTAGGACCGCGCAGGGGAGGATCGGGGAGCTGTTTTTT	CASRTAQGRIGELFF
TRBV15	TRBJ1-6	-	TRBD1	TGTGCCACCAGCAGAGGGACAGGGGATAATTCACCCCTCCACTTT	CATSRGTGDNSPLHF
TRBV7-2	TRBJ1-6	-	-	TGTGCCAGCAGCGCCTTCGCAGGGAACAATTCACCCCTCCACTTT	CASSAFAGNNSPLHF
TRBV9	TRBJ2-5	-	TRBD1	TGTGCCAGCAGCTCCGGGACAGCTCTGTACCAAGAGACCCAGTACTTC	CASSSGTALYQETQYF
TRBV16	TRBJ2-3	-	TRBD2	TGTGCCAGCAGCCAATGGGGGACTAGACCCACAGATACGCAGTATTTT	CASSQWGTRPTDTQYF
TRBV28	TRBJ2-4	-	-	TGTGCCAGCAGTCACCCGGATCCCGGGGTCCCCAAAAACATTCAGTACTTC	CASSHPDPGVPKNIQYF
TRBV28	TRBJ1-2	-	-	TGTGCCAGCAGCATCGACAGTGGCTACACCTTC	CASSIDSGYTF
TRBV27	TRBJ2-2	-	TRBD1	TGTGCCAGCAGGCGGGGACAGGGGGCGCGGACCGGGGAGCTGTTTTTT	CASRRGQGARTGELFF
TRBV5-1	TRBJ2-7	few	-	TGCGCCAGCAGCCCAAAGGAAGGGTACTACGAGCAGTACTTC	CASSPKEGYYEQYF
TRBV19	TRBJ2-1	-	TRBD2	TGTGCCAGTAGTAGTAGCGGGAGTCCCAGCAATGAGCAGTTCTTC	CASSSSGSPSNEQFF
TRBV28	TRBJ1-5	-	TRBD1	TGTGCCAGCACGCTAGAAGGGACAGGGGGGCGTCAGCCCCAGCATTTT	CASTLEGTGGRQPQHF
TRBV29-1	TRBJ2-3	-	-	TGCAGCGTTGTCAGGGGAGAAGCTGGGGATACGCAGTATTTT	CSVVRGEAGDTQYF